This T cell receptor (beta chain) originates from a study of blood T cell repertoires in COVID-19. Study-level information: Researchers got acute and convalescent COVID-19 samples from the United States, Italy and Spain. PBMCs, B-cell-depleted T cells, or T cells provided the cDNA or gDNA that made up the material.

The CDR3 extends over 12 amino acids. With 5 bases removed from V and 7 bases from J, the gap between germline ends came to 6 bases. Germline V gives CDR1 LNHDA, CDR2 SQIVND (reference sequence). In its sample, this clone was seen once. Under the authors' procedure: Reference gene primer amplification gave nucleated cell count estimates. The table came from immunoSEQ multiplex PCR; TCRdb's copy has only in-frame clones and leaves some out. D and trimming come from the DNA, and the V and J calls and clone size come from that table. The sample has over 200,000 clones, roughly 90% seen once. The sample comprised peripheral blood. The gene calls are TRBV19 and TRBJ1-6; D gene unclear. The clonotype comes from a woman between 55 and 75 years old with acute or convalescent COVID-19. DNA for the CDR3: TGTGCCAGTAGTGTGAGGAATTCACCCCTCCACTTT. Encoded protein: CASSVRNSPLHF.